This entry lists 18 T cell receptor beta chains sequenced from one sample in a study of human T cells and chemical hapten exposure. MiXCR was run by TCRdb on the RACE reads, yielding one entry per CDR3 protein. Among a few hundred thousand distinct CDR3 sequences listed, about 9% were seen once. Stated time point: pre-sensitization, week 0. The sample's treatment: therapeutic diphenylcyclopropenone sensitization with weekly scalp DPC. The sequenced sample was whole blood, obtained in connection with sensitization to the hapten diphenylcyclopropenone (DPC). Every receptor here comes from a woman between 40 and 55 years old with alopecia areata. Some clones in this sample may be carry-over from other donors' samples.

This clonotype was detected ten times or more. This chain links TRBV27 with TRBJ2-3, with 12 bases that match TRBD2. The CDR3 is made up of 14 amino acids. Per the germline V gene, CDR1 is MNHEY and CDR2 is SMNVEV (reference sequence). The junction had 4 bases not matched to a gene; V was cut back by 6 bases and J by 6 bases. CDR3 sequence: CASRLAGGYDTQYF. The DNA for the CDR3 is TGTGCCAGCAGGCTAGCGGGAGGGTACGATACGCAGTATTTT.

This clonotype was counted a few times. V gene TRBV27 combines with J gene TRBJ2-7; D ambiguous. This CDR3 spans 13 amino acids. Germline V gene lookup returns CDR1 MNHEY and CDR2 SMNVEV (reference sequence). With 6 bases removed from V and 1 base from J, the gap between germline ends came to 10 bases. CDR3 residues: CASRLRGSYEQYF. CDR3 in DNA: TGTGCCAGCAGACTGAGAGGTTCCTACGAGCAGTACTTC.

A few counts support this clonotype. The chain combines TRBV7-2 with TRBJ2-1; TRBD1 aligns across 9 bases. The V gene end was trimmed by 4 bases and the J gene end by 7 bases; junction bases not matched to a gene: 8. Germline assignment: CDR1 SGHTA and CDR2 FQGNSA. The CDR3 is 15 amino acids. The CDR3 region is CASSSTGGIINEQFF. Written as DNA, the CDR3 is TGTGCCAGCAGCTCAACAGGGGGCATTATTAATGAGCAGTTCTTC.

This clonotype was counted only a few times. This chain joins TRBV20-1 and TRBJ2-1; TRBD2 matches 10 bases. V shed 2 bases, J shed 8 bases, and the junction held 6 bases outside the gene matches. Germline V gene data show CDR1 as DFQATT and CDR2 as SNEGSKA (reference sequence). The length of the CDR3 is 14 residues. CDR3 DNA sequence: TGCAGTGCTAGAAGGAGCGGGAGGGCCGATGAGCAGTTCTTC. Its protein product is CSARRSGRADEQFF.

This clonotype was detected a few times. This chain uses TRBV10-3 with TRBJ2-7; 7 bases are shared with TRBD2. CDR1 ENHRY and CDR2 SYGVKD come from the germline V gene. With V trimmed by 4 bases and J by 4 bases, 1 base remained unmatched. The CDR3 totals 12 residues. The CDR3 DNA sequence: TGTGCCATCAGTGGACTAGCTTACGAGCAGTACTTC. Translated: CAISGLAYEQYF.

This clonotype came up a few times. The V and J genes are TRBV6-2 or TRBV6-3 and TRBJ2-7; 11 nucleotides line up with TRBD2. J gave up 0 bases and V 5 bases, and 6 bases lay outside the gene matches. The CDR3 consists of 16 residues. Per germline, CDR1 MNHEY and CDR2 SVGEGT. CDR3 DNA sequence: TGTGCCAGCAGTCGGGGACTAGCGGTAGACTCCTACGAGCAGTACTTC. As protein: CASSRGLAVDSYEQYF.

This clonotype was recorded at least ten times. This chain joins TRBV5-1 and TRBJ2-7, with TRBD1 matching over 7 bases. CDR3 length: 15 amino acids. The germline gives CDR1 SGHRS, CDR2 YFSETQ. V lost 0 bases, J lost 3 bases, and 6 bases stayed unmatched. This chain's CDR3 is CASSLALQGIYEQYF. In DNA, the CDR3 is TGCGCCAGCAGCTTGGCCCTACAGGGGATCTACGAGCAGTACTTC. The variable domain in full, completed from reference TRBV5-1 and TRBJ2-7, reads KAGVTQTPRYLIKTRGQQVTLSCSPISGHRSVSWYQQTPGQGLQFLFEYFSETQRNKGNFPGRFSGRQFSNSRSEMNVSTLELGDSALYLCASSLALQGIYEQYFGPGTRLTVT.

This chain connects TRBV13 to TRBJ2-1; 11 positions agree with TRBD2. Germline CDR1 and CDR2: PRHDT and FYEKMQ (reference sequence). The CDR3 spans 16 residues. The trim removed 2 bases at V and 1 base at J, leaving 1 base unmatched. CDR3 protein: CASSLRTSGSYNEQFF. In nucleotides, the CDR3 is TGTGCCAGCAGCTTACGGACTAGCGGGTCCTACAATGAGCAGTTCTTC.

A remark on this clonotype: A read error may be the cause here, since a much bigger clone is one base away. CDR3 in amino acids: CSVVQVSYNEQFF. The CDR3 nucleotides read TGCAGCGTTGTGCAGGTCTCCTACAATGAGCAGTTCTTC. The chain recombines TRBV29-1 with TRBJ2-1; no clear D gene. Germline V gene sequence: CDR1 SQVTM, CDR2 ANQGSEA. The V and J ends lost 4 bases and 0 bases respectively, with 7 bases between them. This CDR3 has 13 residues.

This clonotype came up many times. The rearrangement links TRBV28 to TRBJ1-5; no clear D gene. This CDR3 has 12 residues. The V gene's germline CDR1 is MDHEN and CDR2 SYDVKM. V was shortened by 8 bases and J by 6 bases, with 11 bases between the two germline ends. As DNA, the CDR3 is TGTGCCAGCCGGCTAGGCGTTCAGCCCCAGCATTTT. Residues: CASRLGVQPQHF.

This clonotype has more than one count but fewer than ten. The CDR3 reads CASSVVSGGEQFF. The DNA for the CDR3 is TGTGCCAGCAGCGTAGTATCAGGAGGTGAGCAGTTCTTC. The chain has TRBV9 and TRBJ2-1; a possible D gene is TRBD2 (5 bases). This CDR3 has 13 residues. V was cut by 0 bases and J by 9 bases, with 10 bases left in between. Per germline, CDR1 SGDLS and CDR2 YYNGEE.

This chain uses TRBV7-2 with TRBJ2-2; 11 bases agree with TRBD2. J gave up 6 bases and V 5 bases, and 8 bases lay outside the gene matches. CDR3 length: 16 residues. Germline V gene lookup returns CDR1 SGHTA and CDR2 FQGNSA. Here the CDR3 DNA reads TGTGCCAGCAGCCTGCTGGTAGCGGGAGGGGCCGGGGAGCTGTTTTTT. This sequence encodes CASSLLVAGGAGELFF. Based on the CDR3 plus reference TRBV7-2 and TRBJ2-2, the full variable domain is GAGVSQSPSNKVTEKGKDVELRCDPISGHTALYWYRQSLGQGLEFLIYFQGNSAPDKSGLPSDRFSAERTGGSVSTLTIQRTQQEDSAVYLCASSLLVAGGAGELFFGEGSRLTVL.

The rearrangement joins TRBV7-9 to TRBJ1-1; the match to TRBD1 covers 8 bases. Losses at the gene ends were 3 bases for V and 10 bases for J; bases not matched to a gene: 10. Germline-derived CDR1 and CDR2 are SEHNR and FQNEAQ (reference sequence). This CDR3 contains 14 residues. The CDR3 coding sequence is TGTGCCAGCAGCTTGACACAGGGGGGAGTCAGAGCTTTCTTT. Encoded protein: CASSLTQGGVRAFF.

This chain links TRBV9 with TRBJ2-2; possibly TRBD2 for D (5 bases). V gave up 0 bases and J gave up 6 bases, with 18 bases separating them. The germline gives CDR1 SGDLS, CDR2 YYNGEE. The CDR3 totals 17 residues. CDR3 loop: CASSVAYSGSMAGELFF. The CDR3 coding sequence is TGTGCCAGCAGCGTAGCTTATTCGGGAAGTATGGCCGGGGAGCTGTTTTTT.

This clonotype has a count of ten or more. The CDR3 is CASSQTGPETQYF. Here the CDR3 DNA reads TGTGCCAGCAGCCAAACCGGGCCTGAGACCCAGTACTTC. V gene TRBV4-2 combines with J gene TRBJ2-5, with no clear D. Germline V gene data show CDR1 as LGHNA and CDR2 as YNFKEQ. V was clipped by 2 bases and J by 5 bases, with 9 bases between them. The CDR3 is 13 amino acids.

The sample holds a few counts of this clonotype. The V and J genes are TRBV5-5 and TRBJ2-3; possible D gene TRBD2, 5 bases. With 2 bases removed from V and 2 bases from J, the gap between germline ends came to 12 bases. Germline CDR1 SGHKS, CDR2 YYEKEE (reference sequence). The CDR3 covers 15 residues. The CDR3 here is CASSFAPGYTDTQYF. CDR3 DNA sequence: TGTGCCAGCAGCTTTGCTCCGGGATACACAGATACGCAGTATTTT.

The V call is TRBV6-5, the J call TRBJ1-5; TRBD1 matches at 7 bases. The germline V gene encodes CDR1 MNHEY and CDR2 SVGAGI. V was clipped by 0 bases and J by 9 bases; unmatched bases: 11. The CDR3 has 16 residues. The CDR3 sequence: CASSYSSTGVEGPQHF. In DNA form, the CDR3 reads TGTGCCAGCAGTTACTCGTCTACAGGGGTCGAGGGGCCCCAGCATTTT.

V usage is TRBV10-3 and J usage is TRBJ1-4, with TRBD1 matching over 7 bases. The CDR3 spans 14 residues. Trimming took 6 bases from V and 4 from J; bases not matched to a gene: 5. Germline V gives CDR1 ENHRY, CDR2 SYGVKD. CDR3 in amino acids: CAIRAGQSNEKLFF. CDR3 coding DNA: TGTGCCATCAGGGCGGGACAGAGTAATGAAAAACTGTTTTTT.